This TCR beta chain was captured by sequencing in a study of long-term antiretroviral therapy in people with HIV (dated 2022 in TCRdb). Notes on the research overall: The earliest samples were collected approximately a decade before the 2015 WHO recommendation for immediate ART, a period when ART was typically delayed until CD4 counts fell. A retrospective serial study tested whether changes in peripheral blood TRB repertoire composition and diversity were associated with ART initiation and durable HIV suppression. The cohort contributed 150 to 200 cryopreserved PBMC samples from about 31 adults with confirmed HIV infection, collected serially over a mean of about six years (range 1-12). Of the roughly 30 participants with HIV, roughly twelve were female. No cross-contamination during QIAcube processing was seen in test extractions of a monoclonal T-cell line run alongside 30 to 35 polyclonal samples.

Inclusion was restricted to participants for whom at least one PBMC sample before ART initiation and at least two post-ART samples were available. All participants with HIV were treated in the United States of America. Before DNA extraction, cryopreserved samples of about 0.95-10 million PBMC were thawed and then washed. At the time of the earliest PBMC sample for each participant with HIV, ages ranged from roughly 23 to 55 years. PBMC samples from each participant spanned 1-4 timepoints before ART initiation and 2-8 timepoints after ART initiation, with a median of 7 samples. Serial HIV viral load, CD4+ T-cell count, ART history and demographic data were obtained for every participant. Using a Qiagen kit on a QIAcube, genomic DNA was extracted from unsorted PBMC, with samples processed in batches of 12. Study-wide conclusions, independent of this receptor: Owing to limited PBMC availability, only the TCR beta chain was sequenced, without alpha chain pairing. Samples dated from the mid-2000s to the late 2010s, and the ART regimens used may be less effective than current ones. Narrower CDR3 length ranges were observed in HIV repertoires than in controls, and an antigen-experienced repertoire with only a slight naive shift after ART was suggested by the network structure. Inferences about post-ART repertoire changes were limited because no data were available on ART adherence, viral resistance or therapy changes. Unsorted PBMC were profiled instead of sorted CD4+ and CD8+ T cells because pre-ART samples had limited cell numbers. Starting ART was linked to a significant rise in TRB diversity, yet even with long-term ART the diversity remained significantly lower than in transplant donor controls. Expanded TRB clones identified before ART initiation dominated the repertoire at all time points, although this dominance fluctuated and declined in many PLHIV after ART.

In regard to this clone: Its antigen is unknown. The sample holds no much larger clone one base away, and base qualities are not on file.

The immunoSEQ hsTCRB v3.0 assay was used at survey level resolution to sequence the TRB variable region. The targeted TRB sequencing depth was roughly 40,000-50,000 T-cell genomes per sample. Pooled TRB libraries were sequenced on an Illumina MiSeq with a v3 150-cycle kit. Regarding the original processing steps: Repertoire analysis was run in R within a reproducible Nextflow workflow that covered QC, data transformation and analysis. Custom analyses were implemented in LymphoSeq2, an R package for AIRR-Seq data exploration. Several samples that produced fewer than 5000 total TRB sequences were removed, so some 190 HIV repertoires were analyzed. Among the roughly 190 retained HIV repertoires, approximately 57 were collected before ART initiation and approximately 130 were collected after ART initiation. Repertoires were downsampled to 5000 TRB nucleotide sequences, and summary statistics were averaged over 100 downsampling iterations. TRB sequences were retained for analysis only if CDR3 regions of at least seven amino acids were present. Two measures captured diversity: a Shannon entropy-derived clonality score and the Gini coefficient. In the repertoire networks, any two of the top 5000 CDR3 amino acid sequences were connected whenever the two sequences differed by an edit distance of one. For TRB CDR3 amino acid sequences, GLIPH2 was used to predict antigen specificity groups and MHC restriction. CDR3 amino acid sequences were matched against VDJdb and McPAS-TCR to flag known CMV, EBV, HIV or tissue antigen associations. Pre-ART, post-ART and control groups were compared with Wilcoxon signed-rank tests and Holm-Bonferroni correction. The table was pulled from immuneACCESS by TCRdb, which kept in-frame rearrangements only. Such tables lose some clones; where checked, under half of the loss comes from unresolved V genes, and the rest has no known cause. The DNA was the basis for D and trimming; V, J and clone size are from that table. The sample yields approximately 31,000 clones; 87% were counted once. 10% to 15% of the sample lies in the top ten.

Clipping removes 0 bases from V and 4 bases from J, with 4 as the unmatched junction base count. From the cysteine through the phenylalanine, the CDR3 covers 15 amino acids. Only the CDR3 region is kept as DNA, spanning 45 bases read in frame from base 1. From the germline V gene, CDR1 is SGDLS and CDR2 is YYNGEE. The chain joins TRBV9 to TRBJ1-5; TRBD1 matches 7 bases in the middle. The material sequenced was unsorted PBMCs, taken 1.1 years after starting antiretroviral therapy. The sequence was collected from a man aged 18 to 30 with HIV. DNA sequence: TGTGCCAGCAGCGTAGATTCAGGGGGTAATCAGCCCCAGCATTTT. Translated, this is CASSVDSGGNQPQHF.